These T cell receptor beta chains were read from a single sample in a study of blood T cells in healthy people across ages. One entry per CDR3 protein, called by TCRdb with MiXCR from the 5' RACE reads. The sample records roughly 1,300,000 distinct CDR3 sequences, roughly 60% being singletons. The sample comprised blood. The origin of the receptors is a man aged 18 to 35 in good health. CDR3s include the opening cysteine and the closing phenylalanine or tryptophan. The D gene is left open where the match is weak. Size is omitted from some rows. Given values are once, few, many or a class for expanded clones.

j_call d_call v_call clone_size cdr3_nt cdr3_aa
TRBJ1-2 NA TRBV6-5 NA TGTGCCATCAGGGGCTATTATGGCTACACCTTC CAIRGYYGYTF
TRBJ2-1 NA TRBV5-1 NA TGCGCCAGCAGCCCTTACAATGATGAGCAGTTCTTC CASSPYNDEQFF
TRBJ2-5 NA TRBV11-2 NA TGTGCCAGCAGCTTTGGGTGGGAGACCCAGTACTTC CASSFGWETQYF
TRBJ2-3 TRBD1 TRBV20-1 NA TGCAGTGCTGTCCGGGACAGAAAGAGTACAGATACGCAGTATTTT CSAVRDRKSTDTQYF
TRBJ2-3 NA TRBV28 once TGTGCCAGCAGTTTCATGGGTCGTCGCACAGATACGCAGTATTTT CASSFMGRRTDTQYF
TRBJ2-1 NA TRBV20-1 NA TGCAGCCCCCGGGCGGGGTATGAGCAGTTCTTC CSPRAGYEQFF
TRBJ2-5 NA TRBV15 NA TGTGCCACCAGCAGCGATTCTCGAGTGGAGGAGACCCAGTACTTC CATSSDSRVEETQYF
TRBJ1-2 TRBD1 TRBV4-2 NA TGTGCCAGCAGCCAAGCTGGACAGGCGGACTATGGCTACACCTTC CASSQAGQADYGYTF
TRBJ2-1 TRBD1 TRBV7-9 NA TGTGCCAGCAGCTTAGAAGGGACAGGGATCTACAATGAGCAGTTCTTC CASSLEGTGIYNEQFF
TRBJ1-2 TRBD1 TRBV20-1 NA TGCAGTGCCACTGGGACAGCAACTAACTATGGCTACACCTTC CSATGTATNYGYTF
TRBJ2-2 NA TRBV4-3 NA TGCGCCAGCAGCCCCCTTGGACGGATTTCGAACACCGGGGAGCTGTTTTTT CASSPLGRISNTGELFF
TRBJ2-1 NA TRBV20-1 NA TGCAGTGCGGGGGGTAATTCCTACAATGAGCAGTTCTTC CSAGGNSYNEQFF
TRBJ2-7 NA TRBV20-1 few TGCAGTGCTAGAAGGACGGGGAGCTCCTACGAGCAGTACTTC CSARRTGSSYEQYF
TRBJ2-1 TRBD2 TRBV20-1 NA TGCAGTGCTAGTGGGCTAGCGGCTCAATACAATGAGCAGTTCTTC CSASGLAAQYNEQFF
TRBJ2-3 TRBD2 TRBV4-1 few TGCGCCAGCAGCCAAGAAGATAGCGGGACAGATACGCAGTATTTT CASSQEDSGTDTQYF
TRBJ1-2 NA TRBV7-9 few TGTGCCAGCAGCTTAGTCCCGGGAGGCTACACCTTC CASSLVPGGYTF
TRBJ2-7 TRBD1 TRBV29-1 NA TGCAGCGTTACAGGGGTCTACGAGCAGTACTTC CSVTGVYEQYF
TRBJ2-7 TRBD1 TRBV4-1 NA TGCGCCAGCAGCCAAGCTGGGACAGGGCACTACGAGCAGTACTTC CASSQAGTGHYEQYF
TRBJ2-5 NA TRBV20-1 NA TGCAGTGCCCCCCTCAATGAGCAGTACTTC CSAPLNEQYF
TRBJ2-5 TRBD2 TRBV11-2 NA TGTGCCAGCAGCGGACGGACTAGCGGGGGGGATATAGAGACCCAGTACTTC CASSGRTSGGDIETQYF
TRBJ2-7 TRBD2 TRBV2 few TGTGCCAGCAAGACAACTAGCGGGCCCTACGAGCAGTACTTC CASKTTSGPYEQYF
TRBJ2-6 NA TRBV6-5 many TGTGCCAGCAGTTCCGGTTTGGGGGACGGGGCCAACGTCCTGACTTTC CASSSGLGDGANVLTF
TRBJ1-1 NA TRBV27 NA TGTGCCAGCAGTACCCTCGGACAGAACACTGAAGCTTTCTTT CASSTLGQNTEAFF
TRBJ2-7 NA TRBV24-1 once TGTGCCACCAGTGAGGGTGGGAGCTCCTACGAGCAGTACTTC CATSEGGSSYEQYF
TRBJ2-4 NA TRBV5-1 NA TGCGCCAGCAGCTTGCCCGCCGACGAGGCCAAAAACATTCAGTACTTC CASSLPADEAKNIQYF
TRBJ2-7 NA TRBV6-2/TRBV6-3 NA TGTGCCAGCAGTTACCCAAGACTCGGGACCCCTAGGGAGCAGTACTTC CASSYPRLGTPREQYF
TRBJ1-2 NA TRBV29-1 NA TGCAGCGTTAGCCTGGGAGGGGGTGGCTACACCTTC CSVSLGGGGYTF
TRBJ2-7 NA TRBV10-2 NA TGCGCCCAGCAGGTAAAACAGAGAAAGAATAGCTACGAGCAGTACTTC CAQQVKQRKNSYEQYF
TRBJ2-3 NA TRBV2 NA TGTGCCATCGCGGGATCAATTAGCGGAGGGAGCACAGATACGCAGTATTTT CAIAGSISGGSTDTQYF